This T cell receptor (beta chain) is drawn from a study of shared clonotypes between healthy human individuals. Original processing methods: ImmunoSEQ only sent back junction sequences with no quality scores, so filtering was done differently. Libraries were prepared by immunoSEQ multiplex PCR; TCRdb keeps only in-frame clonotypes and omits some of them. The V and J calls and clone size come from that table; D and trimming were worked out from the DNA. Of hundreds of thousands of clones listed, around 78% are singletons. This receptor was taken from a woman aged 40 to 50 in good health. Some clones in this sample may be carry-over from other donors' samples. The sequencing input was PBMCs.

CDR3 sequence reads: CASSLSGAPGNQPQHF. The CDR3 DNA sequence: TGTGCCAGCAGCTTATCGGGGGCTCCGGGAAATCAGCCCCAGCATTTT. This chain connects TRBV7-9 to TRBJ1-5; D possibly corresponds to TRBD1 (6 bases). This CDR3 comprises 16 residues. V was clipped by 2 bases and J by 4 bases, with 15 bases between them. Germline CDR1 is SEHNR and CDR2 is FQNEAQ (reference sequence).